The 21 T cell receptor beta chains presented below share a single source sample, sequenced in a study of cytomegalovirus exposure and HLA in healthy donors. Use of 60 Vbeta and 13 Jbeta primers characterized the PCR. Clones were sequenced by immunoSEQ multiplex PCR, and TCRdb holds only the in-frame ones, with some missing. Of some 130,000 clones in the sample, 80% were seen once. The sample taken for sequencing was PBMCs. These receptor sequences come from a male donor in good health and CMV-seronegative.

The chain employs TRBV10-3 and TRBJ2-1, with TRBD2 matching over 11 bases. The CDR3 spans 16 residues. CDR1 ENHRY and CDR2 SYGVKD come from the germline V gene. V shed 5 bases, J shed 5 bases, and the junction held 8 bases outside the gene matches. The CDR3 spells CAISPSGTSGNNEQFF. In DNA, the CDR3 is TGTGCCATCAGTCCTTCCGGGACTAGCGGTAACAATGAGCAGTTCTTC.

This sequence joins TRBV7-9 and TRBJ1-2, with 8 bases identical to TRBD1. The CDR3 loop spans 13 amino acids. The V gene end was trimmed by 5 bases and the J gene end by 5 bases; junction bases not matched to a gene: 4. The germline V gene encodes CDR1 SEHNR and CDR2 FQNEAQ (reference sequence). The CDR3 here is CASSARQGYGYTF. In nucleotides, the CDR3 is TGTGCCAGCAGCGCGCGACAGGGGTATGGCTACACCTTC.

The chain uses TRBV7-2 and TRBJ1-2, with TRBD1 as a possible D gene (5 bases). Germline loops: CDR1 SGHTA, CDR2 FQGNSA. Trimming took off 4 bases at V and 4 bases at J, with 16 bases between the two ends. The CDR3 is 15 amino acids. CDR3 amino acids: CASSSQRVGVYGYTF. CDR3 nucleotide sequence: TGTGCCAGCAGCTCACAGCGGGTGGGGGTCTATGGCTACACCTTC.

The gene calls are TRBV5-4 and TRBJ2-7; TRBD1 aligns across 7 bases. This CDR3 comprises 17 residues. The trim removed 3 bases at V and 1 base at J, leaving 13 bases unmatched. CDR1 and CDR2 from the germline V gene are SGHNT and YYREEE (reference sequence). The CDR3 DNA reads TGTGCCAGCAGCTCCCCCCTCGGGACAGTGGGGTCCTACGAGCAGTACTTC. It translates to CASSSPLGTVGSYEQYF.

This clone was detected only once. This chain links TRBV19 with TRBJ2-1, with D possibly matching TRBD2 (6 bases). Germline loops: CDR1 LNHDA, CDR2 SQIVND (reference sequence). The V end lost 7 bases, the J end lost 2 bases, and 21 bases lay between the germline ends. The CDR3 contains 17 residues. The DNA for the CDR3 is TGTGCCAGTATCGGGTTAGCGAAATCGGGGGCCTACAATGAGCAGTTCTTC. Its translation: CASIGLAKSGAYNEQFF.

The chain has TRBV6-4 and TRBJ2-3; 13 bases line up with TRBD2. Looked up from germline, CDR1 is MRHNA and CDR2 is SNTAGT. The V and J ends lost 2 bases and 6 bases, in that order; junction bases with no gene match: 5. This CDR3 spans 16 amino acids. The CDR3 protein is CASSDLLAGGPDTQYF. CDR3 sequence (DNA): TGTGCCAGCAGTGACCTACTAGCGGGGGGGCCCGATACGCAGTATTTT.

This clone was picked up a small number of times. The genes are TRBV6-4 and TRBJ2-2; TRBD1 matches at 8 bases. Germline V gene data show CDR1 as MRHNA and CDR2 as SNTAGT. The V segment lost 4 bases and the J segment 2 bases; nucleotides outside the gene matches: 9. CDR3 length equals 17 residues. CDR3 sequence: CASSGGTGQENTGELFF. The CDR3 DNA reads TGTGCCAGCAGTGGAGGGACGGGACAGGAAAACACCGGGGAGCTGTTTTTT.

The chain is built from TRBV28 and TRBJ1-2; D not certain. The germline V gene has CDR1 MDHEN and CDR2 SYDVKM. This CDR3 comprises 14 residues. V lost 5 bases and J 4 bases, leaving 14 bases between the germline ends. The CDR3: CASSVAREFYGYTF. CDR3 coding DNA: TGTGCCAGCAGTGTCGCCCGGGAGTTCTATGGCTACACCTTC.

This chain links TRBV18 with TRBJ1-3; no definite D call. Per the germline V gene, CDR1 is KGHSH and CDR2 is LQKENI. The CDR3 is 14 amino acids. Trimming cost V 1 base and J 7 bases, with 11 bases left between them. For the CDR3, the DNA is TGTGCCAGCTCACCACGTTTGGAGTGGAACACCATATATTTT. The encoded protein is CASSPRLEWNTIYF.

The CDR3 protein is CASSLGQGFTDAEAFF. DNA of the CDR3: TGTGCCAGTAGCCTGGGACAGGGCTTTACTGATGCTGAAGCTTTCTTT. The chain is built from TRBV19 and TRBJ1-1; TRBD1 aligns across 9 bases. The germline gives CDR1 LNHDA, CDR2 SQIVND (reference sequence). V lost 6 bases and J lost 6; bases outside the gene matches: 14. CDR3 size: 16 residues.

The chain joins TRBV4-1 to TRBJ2-2, with D unclear. The CDR3 has 14 amino acids. V lost 0 bases to trimming and J lost 6 bases, with 8 bases between them. Germline V gene lookup returns CDR1 MGHRA and CDR2 YSYEKL. CDR3 region: CASSQDPGSGELFF. In DNA, the CDR3 is TGCGCCAGCAGCCAAGACCCGGGTTCCGGGGAGCTGTTTTTT.

This chain uses TRBV9 with TRBJ2-3, with 10 bases that match TRBD2. The germline gives CDR1 SGDLS, CDR2 YYNGEE. V trimming: 1 base; J trimming: 2 bases; junction bases outside the gene matches: 10. This CDR3 spans 18 amino acids. CDR3 DNA: TGTGCCAGCAGCGTACATGGTCCAGCGGGGGGGACCACAGATACGCAGTATTTT. It yields the protein CASSVHGPAGGTTDTQYF.

The chain carries TRBV11-1 and TRBJ2-3; TRBD2 might be the D (7 bases). The CDR3 consists of 16 residues. The V and J ends lost 2 bases and 4 bases respectively, with 16 bases between them. Germline V gene lookup returns CDR1 SGHAT and CDR2 FQDESV (reference sequence). CDR3 amino acids: CASSLSLRGGADTQYF. Written as DNA, the CDR3 is TGTGCCAGCAGCTTATCGCTCAGGGGAGGGGCAGATACGCAGTATTTT.

The chain recombines TRBV28 with TRBJ1-2, with D maybe TRBD1 (5 bases). This CDR3 comprises 13 residues. Germline CDR1 MDHEN, CDR2 SYDVKM. The ends were cut back, 7 bases at V and 3 bases at J, with 12 bases in the middle. The CDR3 coding sequence is TGTGCCAGCACCCTGGGGGGATACTATGGCTACACCTTC. Amino acids: CASTLGGYYGYTF.

The chain employs TRBV5-1 and TRBJ2-4, with 7 bases identical to TRBD1. This CDR3 has 14 amino acids. V shed 3 bases, J shed 8 bases, and the junction held 8 bases outside the gene matches. From germline, CDR1 is SGHRS and CDR2 YFSETQ. The CDR3 DNA sequence: TGCGCCAGCAGCTCTGCCGGGACAGTAGACATTCAGTACTTC. Residues: CASSSAGTVDIQYF.

The V gene is TRBV9, the J gene TRBJ2-1; D is perhaps TRBD2 (6 bases). This CDR3 has 13 amino acids. Germline V lookup: CDR1 SGDLS, CDR2 YYNGEE. Trimming took 4 bases from V and 10 from J, leaving 15 bases between them. The CDR3 region is CASSNRPTSEQFF. The CDR3, as DNA: TGTGCCAGCAGCAACCGGCCCACTAGCGAGCAGTTCTTC.

V usage is TRBV5-1 and J usage is TRBJ2-3; 10 positions agree with TRBD1. The CDR3 spans 19 residues. The germline V gene encodes CDR1 SGHRS and CDR2 YFSETQ. Germline trimming cut 2 bases from V and 0 bases from J; bases unmatched to any gene: 12. CDR3 protein: CASSFDRGHGGVSTDTQYF. CDR3 sequence (DNA): TGCGCCAGCAGCTTCGACAGGGGGCACGGGGGAGTAAGCACAGATACGCAGTATTTT. Variable domain in full (rest from reference TRBV5-1 and TRBJ2-3): KAGVTQTPRYLIKTRGQQVTLSCSPISGHRSVSWYQQTPGQGLQFLFEYFSETQRNKGNFPGRFSGRQFSNSRSEMNVSTLELGDSALYLCASSFDRGHGGVSTDTQYFGPGTRLTVL.

As for this clone: At one boundary the junction diverges from the germline segment, which might be a read error. The chain links TRBV11-2 to TRBJ2-1; possibly TRBD1 for D (6 bases). Germline CDR1 reads SGHAT; CDR2 reads FQNNGV. The CDR3 loop spans 12 amino acids. CDR3: CASSQTPTGQIF. The DNA of the CDR3 is TGTGCCAGCAGCCAAACGCCGACAGGTCAGATCTTC. Using reference TRBV11-2 and TRBJ2-1 for the parts outside the CDR3, the full variable domain is EAGVAQSPRYKIIEKRQSVAFWCNPISGHATLYWYQQILGQGPKLLIQFQNNGVVDDSQLPKDRFSAERLKGVDSTLKIQPAKLEDSAVYLCASSQTPTGQIFGPGTRLTVL.

The chain is built from TRBV6-1 and TRBJ2-7, with TRBD2 identical over 11 bases. The CDR3 runs to 18 residues. CDR1 MNHNS and CDR2 SASEGT come from the germline V gene. After removal of 1 base from V and 4 bases from J, the junction contained 12 bases not matched to a gene. In DNA, the CDR3 is TGTGCCAGCAGTGAAGAGACTAATAGCGGGAGGGCCGGGTACGAGCAGTACTTC. Amino acids: CASSEETNSGRAGYEQYF.

The genes are TRBV6-4 and TRBJ2-1, with TRBD2 identical over 9 bases. The length of the CDR3 is 15 residues. Per germline, CDR1 MRHNA and CDR2 SNTAGT. J lost 4 bases, V lost 0 bases, and 1 base had no gene match. The CDR3 bases are TGTGCCAGCAGTGACTCAGCGGGGGGTTACAATGAGCAGTTCTTC. It specifies CASSDSAGGYNEQFF.

The chain has TRBV27 and TRBJ2-2, with TRBD2 identical over 10 bases. This CDR3 contains 16 residues. V shed 0 bases and J 5 bases; nucleotides not matched to a gene: 3. Germline assignment: CDR1 MNHEY and CDR2 SMNVEV (reference sequence). The CDR3 nucleotides are TGTGCCAGCAGTTTATCGCTAGCGGGAGTTACCGGGGAGCTGTTTTTT. The encoded protein is CASSLSLAGVTGELFF.